One sample yielded the 28 T cell receptor beta chains listed below, sequenced in a study of OX40 agonist ivuxolimab in advanced cancers. Profiling relied on immunoSEQ multiplex PCR, and the TCRdb table lists in-frame clones only, not all of them. The data show approximately 70,000 clones, roughly 88% seen once. Sequences were derived from CD4+ or CD8+ T cells sorted from blood, sampled in a trial of the OX40 agonist ivuxolimab. These TCRs come from an adult with an advanced solid tumor such as melanoma, head and neck, liver or kidney cancer.

The DNA for the CDR3 is TGTGCCAGCAGTGAAATCTCCGAGCAGTACTTC. Translating it yields CASSEISEQYF. This rearrangement joins TRBV6-1 to TRBJ2-7; no firm D call. The V end lost 2 bases, the J end lost 6 bases, and 5 bases lay between the germline ends. In germline, CDR1 is MNHNS, CDR2 SASEGT. There are 11 residues in the CDR3.

This chain joins TRBV28 and TRBJ1-2; D is undetermined. The CDR3 extends over 13 amino acids. CDR1 is MDHEN, CDR2 SYDVKM, per germline. V was trimmed by 2 bases and J by 7 bases, leaving 11 bases between them. CDR3 loop: CASSLTSSGGYTF. In nucleotides, the CDR3 is TGTGCCAGCAGTTTAACCTCGTCGGGTGGCTACACCTTC.

The chain links TRBV6-5 to TRBJ2-1; D possibly uses TRBD1 or TRBD2 (6 bases each). The V end lost 2 bases, the J end lost 6 bases, and 14 bases lay between the germline ends. The germline gives CDR1 MNHEY, CDR2 SVGAGI. CDR3 length equals 15 residues. DNA for the CDR3: TGTGCCAGCAGTTACGCGGGCGAGGGGGGCAATGAGCAGTTCTTC. Translating gives CASSYAGEGGNEQFF.

V is TRBV7-9 and J is TRBJ2-3, with 7 bases that match TRBD2. With V trimmed by 5 bases and J by 6 bases, 5 bases remained unmatched. The CDR3 contains 13 residues. Germline V gene sequence: CDR1 SEHNR, CDR2 FQNEAQ (reference sequence). This CDR3 is CASSTGGKDTQYF. The CDR3, as DNA: TGTGCCAGCAGCACCGGGGGGAAGGATACGCAGTATTTT.

This chain joins TRBV28 and TRBJ1-1, with D possibly being TRBD1 (5 bases). This CDR3 contains 15 residues. CDR1 and CDR2 from the germline V gene are MDHEN and SYDVKM. Trimming removed 3 bases at V and 1 base at J, with 12 bases between. CDR3 nucleotide sequence: TGTGCCAGCAGTTTGCCTCGCCAGGGGAACACTGAAGCTTTCTTT. It codes for CASSLPRQGNTEAFF. The variable domain in full, with the rest retrieved from reference TRBV28 and TRBJ1-1, is DVKVTQSSRYLVKRTGEKVFLECVQDMDHENMFWYRQDPGLGLRLIYFSYDVKMKEKGDIPEGYSVSREKKERFSLILESASTNQTSMYLCASSLPRQGNTEAFFGQGTRLTVV.

This sequence joins TRBV7-8 and TRBJ2-4, with D perhaps TRBD1 (6 bases). The V gene lost 2 bases and the J gene lost 1 base, with 9 bases spanning the gap. This CDR3 comprises 15 residues. CDR1 SGHVS and CDR2 FQNEAQ come from the germline V gene. The CDR3 loop reads CASSLLQGAKNIQYF. The DNA for the CDR3 is TGTGCCAGCAGCTTACTTCAGGGGGCCAAAAACATTCAGTACTTC. The full variable domain, its missing parts supplied by reference TRBV7-8 and TRBJ2-4, is GAGVSQSPRYKVAKRGQDVALRCDPISGHVSLFWYQQALGQGPEFLTYFQNEAQLDKSGLPSDRFFAERPEGSVSTLKIQRTQQEDSAVYLCASSLLQGAKNIQYFGAGTRLSVL.

Turning to this clone: A read error may produce the germline difference seen at one junction end. The chain couples TRBV4-2 to TRBJ2-7; a possible D gene is TRBD1 (7 bases). CDR1 is LGHNA, CDR2 YNFKEQ, per germline. The CDR3 is made up of 15 amino acids. In DNA, the CDR3 is TGTGCCAGCAACTCGGGAGAAGGGGGCTCCGACGAGCAGTACTTC. Amino acid sequence: CASNSGEGGSDEQYF.

This chain joins TRBV5-4 and TRBJ2-7; D possibly uses TRBD1 or TRBD2 (6 bases each). Trimming left V 3 bases short and J 0 bases short, with 16 bases between. Germline CDR1 and CDR2: SGHNT and YYREEE (reference sequence). The CDR3 length is 16 residues. The DNA of the CDR3 is TGTGCCAGCAGCTCCGGGGGCGGCAGAAGCTCCTACGAGCAGTACTTC. It encodes CASSSGGGRSSYEQYF.

The chain is built from TRBV2 and TRBJ2-1, with D maybe TRBD2 (6 bases). This CDR3 is 14 amino acids long. From germline, CDR1 is SNHLY and CDR2 FYNNEI. V dropped 2 bases and J dropped 2 bases, with 7 bases sitting between them. The CDR3 protein is CASSETSTYNEQFF. CDR3 nucleotides: TGTGCCAGCAGTGAAACTAGCACCTACAATGAGCAGTTCTTC.

This chain joins TRBV28 and TRBJ2-2, with 10 bases that match TRBD2. Trimming took 1 base from V and 2 from J; bases not matched to a gene: 4. CDR3 length equals 17 residues. Germline values: CDR1 MDHEN, CDR2 SYDVKM. CDR3 amino acids: CASSLSASGSNTGELFF. CDR3 sequence (DNA): TGTGCCAGCAGTTTATCGGCTAGCGGGAGTAACACCGGGGAGCTGTTTTTT.

The chain combines TRBV2 with TRBJ2-1; D ambiguous. The V end lost 4 bases, the J end lost 10 bases, and 11 bases lay between the germline ends. Germline CDR1 reads SNHLY; CDR2 reads FYNNEI. This CDR3 has 12 amino acids. The CDR3 bases are TGTGCCAGCAGTGCCCCTGCTGGAGAGCAGTTCTTC. The encoded protein is CASSAPAGEQFF.

This chain uses TRBV30 with TRBJ1-5, with a weak D call TRBD1 (5 bases). In germline, CDR1 is GTSNPN, CDR2 SVGIG (reference sequence). V dropped 4 bases and J dropped 5 bases, with 15 bases sitting between them. The CDR3 is 14 amino acids. DNA for the CDR3: TGTGCCTGGAATCCGCGTCAGGGCGATCAGCCCCAGCATTTT. This gives the protein CAWNPRQGDQPQHF. Variable domain in full (rest from reference TRBV30 and TRBJ1-5): SQTIHQWPATLVQPVGSPLSLECTVEGTSNPNLYWYRQAAGRGLQLLFYSVGIGQISSEVPQNLSASRPQDRQFILSSKKLLLSDSGFYLCAWNPRQGDQPQHFGDGTRLSIL.

This rearrangement joins TRBV21-1 to TRBJ1-4. TRBV21-1 is a listed pseudogene. This CDR3 is built from 15 residues. The CDR3 protein is CASSIPEARSEKLFF. CDR3 DNA sequence: TGTGCCAGCAGCATCCCAGAGGCCCGCAGCGAAAAACTGTTTTTT.

The chain is built from TRBV27 and TRBJ1-2, with D perhaps TRBD1 (5 bases). This CDR3 comprises 13 residues. Per the germline V gene, CDR1 is MNHEY and CDR2 is SMNVEV (reference sequence). V was cut by 4 bases and J by 4 bases, with 10 bases left in between. CDR3 bases: TGTGCCAGCAGTTACGGGGACTTCTATGGCTACACCTTC. Protein product: CASSYGDFYGYTF.

The chain couples TRBV5-5 to TRBJ2-2; D gene ambiguous. V lost 0 bases and J lost 1, with 7 bases in between. The CDR3 is 15 amino acids. Germline CDR1 is SGHKS and CDR2 is YYEKEE (reference sequence). CDR3 in amino acids: CASSLGTVNTGELFF. The CDR3 DNA reads as TGTGCCAGCAGCTTGGGTACAGTGAACACCGGGGAGCTGTTTTTT.

Only one count was recorded for this clone. The chain is built from TRBV5-1 and TRBJ1-1, with 7 positions matching TRBD1. The V and J ends lost 0 bases and 0 bases, in that order; junction bases with no gene match: 2. The V gene's germline CDR1 is SGHRS and CDR2 YFSETQ. The CDR3 runs to 15 residues. CDR3 protein: CASSLGGQLNTEAFF. The DNA of the CDR3 is TGCGCCAGCAGCTTGGGGGGACAGCTGAACACTGAAGCTTTCTTT.

The chain is built from TRBV18 and TRBJ1-6, with 9 bases aligning to TRBD1. V lost 2 bases and J lost 2; bases outside the gene matches: 4. Germline V gene data show CDR1 as KGHSH and CDR2 as LQKENI. There are 17 residues in the CDR3. In DNA form, the CDR3 reads TGTGCCAGCTCACCATCGGGACAGGGCCCCTATAATTCACCCCTCCACTTT. It is translated as CASSPSGQGPYNSPLHF.

This clone appeared a single time. This chain connects TRBV4-3 to TRBJ1-3; no firm D call. This CDR3 spans 14 amino acids. The germline CDR1 and CDR2 sequences are LGHNA and YSLEER. V lost 0 bases to trimming and J lost 0 bases, with 3 bases between them. Here the CDR3 reads CASSQDRSGNTIYF. As DNA, the CDR3 is TGCGCCAGCAGCCAAGACCGCTCTGGAAACACCATATATTTT.

In the case of this clone: Distinct nucleotide sequences in the sample also encode this CDR3. The chain employs TRBV27 and TRBJ2-3, with a weak D call TRBD1 (5 bases). Trimming pared 0 bases from V and 3 bases from J, leaving 7 bases between. CDR1 MNHEY and CDR2 SMNVEV come from the germline V gene (reference sequence). The CDR3 spans 14 residues. CDR3 amino acids: CASSLSGRTDTQYF. CDR3 in DNA: TGTGCCAGCAGTTTATCGGGGCGAACAGATACGCAGTATTTT.

The V call is TRBV13, the J call TRBJ2-2, with 12 bases aligning to TRBD2. CDR3 size: 16 residues. The V and J ends lost 2 bases and 6 bases, in that order; junction bases with no gene match: 4. From germline, CDR1 is PRHDT and CDR2 FYEKMQ (reference sequence). CDR3 in DNA: TGTGCCAGCAGCTTACTACGACTAGCGGGAGCCGGGGAGCTGTTTTTT. Its protein is CASSLLRLAGAGELFF.

The V gene is TRBV6-1, the J gene TRBJ2-5, with no clear D. CDR1 MNHNS and CDR2 SASEGT come from the germline V gene. The V end lost 4 bases, the J end lost 3 bases, and 15 bases lay between the germline ends. This CDR3 has 15 amino acids. The CDR3: CASSGGVRREETQYF. The CDR3 DNA is TGTGCCAGCAGTGGTGGGGTTAGAAGAGAAGAGACCCAGTACTTC.

The chain is built from TRBV14 and TRBJ2-7; possibly TRBD1 for D (6 bases). Germline V lookup: CDR1 SGHDN, CDR2 FVKESK. This CDR3 has 16 residues. V lost 4 bases to trimming and J lost 0 bases, with 16 bases between them. CDR3 in amino acids: CASSPKLTGSSYEQYF. The CDR3 DNA reads as TGTGCCAGCAGCCCCAAACTTACAGGGAGCTCCTACGAGCAGTACTTC.

J is TRBJ2-5 and V is TRBV7-2, with D unresolved. CDR3 size: 13 residues. CDR1 SGHTA and CDR2 FQGNSA come from the germline V gene. Trimming stripped 1 base from V and 5 bases from J, with 8 bases between. As DNA, the CDR3 is TGTGCCAGCAGCTTAGGAGGTTCGGAGACCCAGTACTTC. As protein: CASSLGGSETQYF.

V gene TRBV6-1 combines with J gene TRBJ1-3; D not certain. The V end was cut by 3 bases, the J end by 4 bases, with 16 bases between. The CDR3 consists of 16 residues. Germline-derived CDR1 and CDR2 are MNHNS and SASEGT. CDR3 in DNA: TGTGCCAGCAGTGACCTCCTCGAGGAATACGGAAACACCATATATTTT. Translation: CASSDLLEEYGNTIYF.

This rearrangement joins TRBV5-1 to TRBJ2-1; the match to TRBD2 covers 9 bases. The CDR3 sequence is 15 residues long. Germline-derived CDR1 and CDR2 are SGHRS and YFSETQ. V trimming: 0 bases; J trimming: 8 bases; junction bases outside the gene matches: 6. In DNA form, the CDR3 reads TGCGCCAGCAGCTTGGCGCCTAGCGGGGTCCATGAGCAGTTCTTC. It specifies CASSLAPSGVHEQFF.

The CDR3 sequence is CASSVGRSGNEQFF. Here the CDR3 DNA reads TGTGCCAGCAGCGTAGGAAGATCGGGGAATGAGCAGTTCTTC. The chain links TRBV9 to TRBJ2-1; D perhaps matches TRBD2 (5 bases). Trimming removed 0 bases from V and 7 bases from J, with 11 bases in between. The CDR3 has 14 amino acids. Germline CDR1 is SGDLS and CDR2 is YYNGEE.

This chain joins TRBV6-1 and TRBJ1-2, with D possibly matching TRBD1 (5 bases). This CDR3 has 14 amino acids. CDR1 MNHNS and CDR2 SASEGT come from the germline V gene. V was cut by 3 bases and J by 5 bases, with 13 bases left in between. This CDR3 is CASSDLRGIYGYTF. The CDR3 DNA reads TGTGCCAGCAGTGACCTACGGGGCATTTATGGCTACACCTTC.

The CDR3 loop is CASSTAPLAQHF. In DNA, the CDR3 is TGTGCCAGTAGTACCGCCCCATTGGCCCAGCATTTT. J is TRBJ1-5 and V is TRBV19; D is ambiguous. V shed 4 bases and J shed 11 bases, with 12 bases lying between them. Per germline, CDR1 LNHDA and CDR2 SQIVND (reference sequence). This CDR3 has 12 amino acids.